This passage covers 22 T cell receptor beta chains from one sample sequenced in a study of cytomegalovirus exposure and HLA in healthy donors. Vbeta (60) and Jbeta (13) primers were used in the PCR. Sequencing was performed with immunoSEQ multiplex PCR; in TCRdb, only in-frame clones are kept and a portion is missing. The sample lists approximately 78,000 clones; roughly 80% were seen once. Source material: PBMCs. Every receptor here comes from a woman aged 45-65 years in good health and CMV-seronegative.

The chain recombines TRBV19 with TRBJ1-5, with a possible D match to TRBD1 (5 bases). Germline V gene sequence: CDR1 LNHDA, CDR2 SQIVND (reference sequence). V was clipped by 7 bases and J by 7 bases, with 14 bases between them. The length of the CDR3 is 13 residues. DNA for the CDR3: TGTGCCAGTACCACCGGAGGGACCCAGCCCCAGCATTTT. This translates into CASTTGGTQPQHF.

In DNA, the CDR3 is TGTGCCAGCAGTGGGGGGCAGTCGAATCAGCCCCAGCATTTT. As protein: CASSGGQSNQPQHF. The chain uses TRBV6-1 and TRBJ1-5; D is possibly TRBD1 (6 bases). The V end lost 4 bases, the J end lost 4 bases, and 11 bases lay between the germline ends. CDR3 length: 14 amino acids. Germline lookup yields CDR1 MNHNS and CDR2 SASEGT.

The V gene is TRBV5-1, the J gene TRBJ1-4; D is possibly TRBD1 (6 bases). The germline V gene encodes CDR1 SGHRS and CDR2 YFSETQ. This CDR3 has 14 amino acids. The ends were cut back, 4 bases at V and 8 bases at J, with 15 bases in the middle. The CDR3 DNA reads as TGCGCCAGCAGCATCGGGACAAAGTCCGAAAAACTGTTTTTT. Amino acid sequence: CASSIGTKSEKLFF. Complete variable domain (other parts from reference TRBV5-1 and TRBJ1-4): KAGVTQTPRYLIKTRGQQVTLSCSPISGHRSVSWYQQTPGQGLQFLFEYFSETQRNKGNFPGRFSGRQFSNSRSEMNVSTLELGDSALYLCASSIGTKSEKLFFGSGTQLSVL.

The chain couples TRBV7-3 to TRBJ2-1; no reliable D call. V was clipped by 3 bases and J by 0 bases, with 6 bases between them. This CDR3 region has 14 residues. The germline gives CDR1 SGHTA, CDR2 FQGTGA. CDR3 sequence: CASSFSSSYNEQFF. CDR3 nucleotide sequence: TGTGCCAGCAGCTTTAGCAGCTCCTACAATGAGCAGTTCTTC.

V and J are TRBV19 and TRBJ2-2; 8 bases agree with TRBD1. The CDR3 covers 14 residues. The V segment lost 4 bases and the J segment 4 bases; nucleotides outside the gene matches: 2. Germline-derived CDR1 and CDR2 are LNHDA and SQIVND (reference sequence). CDR3 DNA sequence: TGTGCCAGTAGTAACAGGGGGAGCACCGGGGAGCTGTTTTTT. Translating it yields CASSNRGSTGELFF. Supplemented by reference TRBV19 and TRBJ2-2, the full variable domain reads DGGITQSPKYLFRKEGQNVTLSCEQNLNHDAMYWYRQDPGQGLRLIYYSQIVNDFQKGDIAEGYSVSREKKESFPLTVTSAQKNPTAFYLCASSNRGSTGELFFGEGSRLTVL.

This clone occurred a few times. The chain links TRBV6-1 to TRBJ1-2, with D perhaps matching TRBD1 (5 bases). The V gene's germline CDR1 is MNHNS and CDR2 SASEGT. The CDR3 has 13 amino acids. Trimming left V 3 bases short and J 4 bases short, with 9 bases between. The CDR3 sequence is CASSDGTFYGYTF. CDR3 sequence (DNA): TGTGCCAGCAGTGACGGGACTTTCTATGGCTACACCTTC.

This clone was picked up one time. The V call is TRBV29-1, the J call TRBJ1-2, with unresolved D. The CDR3 runs to 13 residues. The V end was cut by 1 base, the J end by 2 bases, with 8 bases between. The germline CDR1 and CDR2 sequences are SQVTM and ANQGSEA. CDR3 residues: CSVEAQPNYGYTF. CDR3 nucleotide sequence: TGCAGCGTTGAAGCACAACCAAACTATGGCTACACCTTC.

The chain uses TRBV6-5 and TRBJ2-7; D is perhaps TRBD1 (6 bases). Germline V gene data show CDR1 as MNHEY and CDR2 as SVGAGI. The V gene lost 2 bases and the J gene lost 4 bases, with 18 bases spanning the gap. The CDR3 covers 16 residues. Here the CDR3 DNA reads TGTGCCAGCAGTTACAGTAGGGGGTGGAAGTTATACGAGCAGTACTTC. Translation: CASSYSRGWKLYEQYF.

CDR3 sequence: CASSLAAGNNEQFF. The CDR3 DNA sequence: TGTGCCAGCAGTTTAGCTGCAGGCAACAATGAGCAGTTCTTC. The V gene is TRBV27, the J gene TRBJ2-1; D is ambiguous. This CDR3 has 14 amino acids. Germline-derived CDR1 and CDR2 are MNHEY and SMNVEV (reference sequence). V lost 2 bases, J lost 5 bases, and 10 bases lay in between.

Only one count was recorded for this clone. J is TRBJ2-2 and V is TRBV7-2, with D possibly TRBD2 on 5 matching bases. Per germline, CDR1 SGHTA and CDR2 FQGNSA. Between the trimmed V and J ends, which lost 3 bases and 4 bases, there was a span of 12 bases. The CDR3 consists of 15 residues. Written as DNA, the CDR3 is TGTGCCAGCAGCTTGAGGGATTCTGGCACCGGGGAGCTGTTTTTT. Translation gives CASSLRDSGTGELFF.

The chain couples TRBV28 to TRBJ2-2; D call uncertain. The V gene's germline CDR1 is MDHEN and CDR2 SYDVKM. V shed 5 bases and J shed 1 base, with 8 bases lying between them. The CDR3 totals 14 residues. The CDR3 coding sequence is TGTGCCAGCAGTCTCTCACTGAACACCGGGGAGCTGTTTTTT. Its protein product is CASSLSLNTGELFF.

The J gene is TRBJ2-1, the V gene TRBV28, with 12 positions matching TRBD2. Germline trimming cut 6 bases from V and 5 bases from J; bases unmatched to any gene: 5. CDR1 and CDR2 (germline): MDHEN, SYDVKM. This CDR3 region has 15 residues. CDR3 in DNA: TGTGCCAGCAGCCCGACTAGCGGGAGCGACAATGAGCAGTTCTTC. It translates to CASSPTSGSDNEQFF.

J is TRBJ2-5 and V is TRBV4-2, with a possible D match to TRBD2 (5 bases). CDR3 length: 16 amino acids. Germline CDR1 reads LGHNA; CDR2 reads YNFKEQ. V was pared by 0 bases and J by 2 bases, with 13 bases between. Written as DNA, the CDR3 is TGTGCCAGCAGCCAAGATGTTGCAGGCGGGCAAGAGACCCAGTACTTC. Its protein product is CASSQDVAGGQETQYF.

The V and J genes are TRBV28 and TRBJ2-7, with 11 bases aligning to TRBD2. V was clipped by 5 bases and J by 3 bases; unmatched bases: 3. In germline, CDR1 is MDHEN, CDR2 SYDVKM. The length of the CDR3 is 14 residues. The CDR3 DNA reads TGTGCCAGCAGTCAAACTAGCGGGAGCTACGAGCAGTACTTC. The encoded protein is CASSQTSGSYEQYF.

The genes are TRBV27 and TRBJ1-1; tentative D call: TRBD1 (5 bases). Germline lookup yields CDR1 MNHEY and CDR2 SMNVEV (reference sequence). This CDR3 is 15 amino acids long. Trimming took 3 bases from V and 1 from J, leaving 12 bases between them. The DNA for the CDR3 is TGTGCCAGCAGTTTCTCTAGGACAAGGAACACTGAAGCTTTCTTT. Translating gives CASSFSRTRNTEAFF.

CDR3 DNA sequence: TGTGCCAGCAGTTTATCGTACGGGACAGGGACTAATTCACCCCTCCACTTT. Translating it yields CASSLSYGTGTNSPLHF. The chain links TRBV27 to TRBJ1-6; 9 nucleotides agree with TRBD1. CDR3 length: 17 residues. Per the germline V gene, CDR1 is MNHEY and CDR2 is SMNVEV (reference sequence). Trimming removed 0 bases from V and 6 bases from J; junction bases left unmatched: 6.

This clone was picked up one time. V usage is TRBV28 and J usage is TRBJ2-4; 7 nucleotides agree with TRBD1. Per germline, CDR1 MDHEN and CDR2 SYDVKM. The trim removed 5 bases at V and 7 bases at J, leaving 5 bases unmatched. The length of the CDR3 is 13 residues. The CDR3 sequence is CASSQTTGNIQYF. The CDR3 DNA reads TGTGCCAGCAGTCAGACGACAGGGAACATTCAGTACTTC.

As for this clone: The junction departs from germline at one end; a sequencing error may be responsible. V usage is TRBV30 and J usage is TRBJ1-2; D is perhaps TRBD1 (5 bases). This CDR3 has 13 residues. Germline lookup yields CDR1 GTSNPN and CDR2 SVGIG (reference sequence). The CDR3: CAWSIGEGYGYPF. DNA of the CDR3: TGTGCCTGGAGTATAGGGGAAGGGTATGGCTACCCCTTC.

This chain uses TRBV14 with TRBJ1-6; D may be TRBD1 (6 bases). V dropped 4 bases and J dropped 5 bases, with 15 bases sitting between them. The V gene's germline CDR1 is SGHDN and CDR2 FVKESK. This CDR3 region has 16 residues. This chain's CDR3 is CASSPLRTANNSPLHF. CDR3 DNA: TGTGCCAGCAGCCCTCTGAGGACAGCCAATAATTCACCCCTCCACTTT.

The CDR3 DNA sequence: TGTGCCAGCAGCCCCGGGTCCCTAAGTGAGCAGTTCTTC. This gives the protein CASSPGSLSEQFF. The gene calls are TRBV7-3 and TRBJ2-1; D ambiguous. CDR3 length equals 13 residues. Deletions cut 5 bases from V and 9 bases from J, with 14 bases between. Germline V CDR1 and CDR2: SGHTA, FQGTGA.

The V gene is TRBV6-1, the J gene TRBJ2-1; the D is unclear. The CDR3 loop spans 13 amino acids. V shed 0 bases and J shed 9 bases, with 9 bases lying between them. Germline loops: CDR1 MNHNS, CDR2 SASEGT. CDR3 residues: CASSEASYGEQFF. CDR3 DNA sequence: TGTGCCAGCAGTGAAGCGTCCTATGGTGAGCAGTTCTTC.

The count of this clone is one. The rearrangement joins TRBV29-1 to TRBJ2-1; 10 bases are a match to TRBD2. Germline-derived CDR1 and CDR2 are SQVTM and ANQGSEA. The V gene end was trimmed by 4 bases and the J gene end by 7 bases; junction bases not matched to a gene: 7. The CDR3 is 14 residues long. CDR3 DNA: TGCAGCGTTGTAGAGCGGGAGGGCCGTAATGAGCAGTTCTTC. It specifies CSVVEREGRNEQFF.